These 14 T cell receptor beta chains share one sample of origin, sequenced in a study of T cell responses to AZD1222 COVID-19 vaccine. The repertoire was sequenced with immunoSEQ multiplex PCR; TCRdb's copy has only in-frame clones and lacks some. The sample contains some 110,000 clones, about 89% of which appear only once. This material consisted of peripheral blood, taken 28 days after the second AZD1222 dose. Every receptor here comes from an adult who received the AZD1222 COVID-19 vaccine.

The chain employs TRBV4-2 and TRBJ2-7; TRBD2 is a possible D gene (7 bases). The CDR3 runs 15 residues. Germline assignment: CDR1 LGHNA and CDR2 YNFKEQ. The V end lost 2 bases, the J end lost 7 bases, and 18 bases lay between the germline ends. CDR3 loop: CASSQRSTGAGEQYF. CDR3 coding DNA: TGTGCCAGCAGCCAAAGATCGACAGGAGCGGGGGAGCAGTACTTC.

The rearrangement joins TRBV30 to TRBJ1-5; D is undetermined. The CDR3 loop spans 14 amino acids. Germline-derived CDR1 and CDR2 are GTSNPN and SVGIG (reference sequence). The V gene lost 8 bases and the J gene lost 6 bases, with 20 bases spanning the gap. Here the CDR3 DNA reads TGTGCCCTGGATGGTCAGGTATCGGGTCAGCCCCAGCATTTT. Translating it yields CALDGQVSGQPQHF.

This chain links TRBV4-1 with TRBJ2-7; D is possibly TRBD2 (6 bases). The germline V gene has CDR1 MGHRA and CDR2 YSYEKL. Trimming left V 5 bases short and J 3 bases short, with 14 bases between. This CDR3 has 14 residues. The chain's CDR3 is CASSLRLGNYEQYF. In DNA form, the CDR3 reads TGCGCCAGCAGCTTGCGACTAGGTAACTACGAGCAGTACTTC.

V usage is TRBV7-2 and J usage is TRBJ2-7, with D possibly TRBD2 on 7 matching bases. This CDR3 region has 13 residues. Germline V lookup: CDR1 SGHTA, CDR2 FQGNSA. Deletions cut 3 bases from V and 5 bases from J, with 11 bases between. The CDR3 is CASSFRGGHEQYF. Written as DNA, the CDR3 is TGTGCCAGCAGCTTTAGGGGGGGGCACGAGCAGTACTTC.

The chain carries TRBV11-2 and TRBJ2-3; TRBD2 aligns across 11 bases. J gave up 4 bases and V 1 base, and 7 bases lay outside the gene matches. The CDR3 is 17 amino acids. Germline V gene sequence: CDR1 SGHAT, CDR2 FQNNGV. CDR3 loop: CASSLVLTSGVPDTQYF. CDR3 in DNA: TGTGCCAGCAGCTTAGTGTTGACTAGCGGGGTCCCAGATACGCAGTATTTT.

V is TRBV11-3 and J is TRBJ2-1, with a tentative D call TRBD1 (6 bases). This CDR3 is built from 18 residues. The V end lost 1 base, the J end lost 0 bases, and 16 bases lay between the germline ends. The germline gives CDR1 SGHNT, CDR2 YENEEA. The CDR3 nucleotides are TGTGCCAGCAGCTTAGGGAACAGGGCCCCGGGCTCCTACAATGAGCAGTTCTTC. Protein product: CASSLGNRAPGSYNEQFF.

This chain uses TRBV7-2 with TRBJ1-6, with D possibly being TRBD1 (5 bases). Germline CDR1 reads SGHTA; CDR2 reads FQGNSA. The CDR3 totals 13 residues. Trimming pared 1 base from V and 7 bases from J, leaving 5 bases between. For the CDR3, the DNA is TGTGCCAGCAGCTTAGAGGGGAATTCACCCCTCCACTTT. This codes for CASSLEGNSPLHF.

The V and J genes are TRBV5-8 and TRBJ2-2; TRBD1 might be the D (6 bases). CDR1 and CDR2 from the germline V gene are SGHTS and YDEGEE. V was clipped by 4 bases and J by 5 bases, with 9 bases between them. This CDR3 spans 13 amino acids. As DNA, the CDR3 is TGTGCCAGCAGCCTGACAGGTACCGGGGAGCTGTTTTTT. It encodes CASSLTGTGELFF.

The chain joins TRBV19 to TRBJ1-6; 11 nucleotides line up with TRBD1. The junction had 8 bases not matched to a gene; V was cut back by 5 bases and J by 14 bases. CDR1 is LNHDA and CDR2 is SQIVND in the germline V gene (reference sequence). The CDR3 contains 14 residues. CDR3 sequence reads: CASSQEGQGATLHF. The CDR3 DNA reads as TGTGCCAGTAGTCAAGAAGGACAGGGGGCCACCCTCCACTTT.

The sample holds a few counts of this clone. The chain has TRBV2 and TRBJ1-2; TRBD1 matches 8 bases. Germline CDR1 and CDR2: SNHLY and FYNNEI. V shed 10 bases, J shed 4 bases, and the junction held 11 bases outside the gene matches. The CDR3 has 14 amino acids. CDR3 bases: TGTGCCACCTCAGGACAGGGATCTGGCTATGGCTACACCTTC. This codes for CATSGQGSGYGYTF.

The chain couples TRBV5-1 to TRBJ1-1; D unresolved. The length of the CDR3 is 11 residues. The germline CDR1 and CDR2 sequences are SGHRS and YFSETQ. V was trimmed by 4 bases and J by 0 bases, leaving 1 base between them. The CDR3 DNA reads as TGCGCCAGCAGCCTGAACACTGAAGCTTTCTTT. This codes for CASSLNTEAFF.

The chain employs TRBV7-3 and TRBJ2-1, with D perhaps being TRBD1 or TRBD2 (5 bases each). This CDR3 spans 15 amino acids. V lost 10 bases and J lost 6, with 22 bases in between. Germline V gene data show CDR1 as SGHTA and CDR2 as FQGTGA. CDR3 sequence: CATSKTGTVGNEQFF. For the CDR3, the DNA is TGTGCCACCTCAAAAACCGGGACCGTTGGCAATGAGCAGTTCTTC.

This clone occurred a few times. The rearrangement joins TRBV3-1 (or the pseudogene TRBV3-2) to TRBJ2-7; D unclear. The V end lost 0 bases, the J end lost 3 bases, and 9 bases lay between the germline ends. The CDR3 runs to 14 residues. CDR1 is LGHDT and CDR2 is YNNKEL in the germline V gene (reference sequence). Here the CDR3 reads CASSQELLNYEQYF. Here the CDR3 DNA reads TGTGCCAGCAGCCAAGAACTTCTCAACTACGAGCAGTACTTC.

The chain employs TRBV12-3 or TRBV12-4 and TRBJ1-4; D is perhaps TRBD1 (5 bases). The CDR3 contains 12 residues. Trimming shortened V by 8 bases and J by 8 bases, and 12 bases separated the two germline ends. CDR3 amino acids: CASRGNEEKLFF. CDR3 nucleotide sequence: TGTGCCAGCCGGGGGAATGAGGAAAAACTGTTTTTT.